The present T cell receptor beta chain was sequenced within a study of blood T cell repertoires in COVID-19. Sequencing was performed with immunoSEQ multiplex PCR; in TCRdb, only in-frame clones are kept and a portion is missing. The data hold some 300,000 clones, with approximately 91% observed a single time. Looked up from germline, CDR1 is MDHEN and CDR2 is SYDVKM. The CDR3 consists of 13 residues. V was pared by 6 bases and J by 2 bases, with 8 bases between. This rearrangement joins TRBV28 to TRBJ1-5; D gene uncertain. The receptor comes from a woman aged 35 to 49 who had recovered from COVID-19. The material sequenced was PBMCs or T cells enriched from blood (not recorded which). The CDR3 coding sequence is TGTGCCAGCAGCCGGGTAGGCAATCAGCCCCAGCATTTT. This gives the protein CASSRVGNQPQHF.